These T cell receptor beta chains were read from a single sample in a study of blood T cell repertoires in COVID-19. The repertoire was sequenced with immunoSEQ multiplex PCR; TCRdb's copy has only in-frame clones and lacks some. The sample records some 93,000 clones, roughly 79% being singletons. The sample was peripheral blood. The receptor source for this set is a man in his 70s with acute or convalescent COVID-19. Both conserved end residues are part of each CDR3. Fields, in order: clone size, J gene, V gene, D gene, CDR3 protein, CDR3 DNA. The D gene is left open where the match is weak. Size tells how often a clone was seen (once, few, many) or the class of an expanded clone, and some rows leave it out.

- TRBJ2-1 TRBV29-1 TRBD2 CSVEEGDHGRGLEQFF TGCAGCGTTGAAGAGGGCGACCATGGGAGGGGCTTGGAGCAGTTCTTC
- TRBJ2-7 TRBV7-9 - CASSLTAADYEQYF TGTGCCAGCAGCTTAACAGCGGCCGACTACGAGCAGTACTTC
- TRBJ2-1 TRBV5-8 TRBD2 CASSSSGLAGSNEQFF TGTGCCAGCAGCTCCTCCGGGCTAGCGGGAAGCAATGAGCAGTTCTTC
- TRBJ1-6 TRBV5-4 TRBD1 CASSTYNRGYGSPLHF TGTGCCAGCAGCACCTATAACAGGGGGTATGGTTCACCCCTCCACTTT
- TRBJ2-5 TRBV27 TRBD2 CASSLLASGGQATQYF TGTGCCAGCAGTTTATTGGCTAGCGGTGGTCAAGCTACCCAGTACTTC
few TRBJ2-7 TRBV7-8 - CASSSDSLYEQYF TGTGCCAGCAGCTCCGACAGTCTTTACGAGCAGTACTTC
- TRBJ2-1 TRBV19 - CASSIARTPRNEQFF TGTGCCAGTAGTATAGCCAGGACTCCCCGCAATGAGCAGTTCTTC
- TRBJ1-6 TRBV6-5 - CASSYSKQASSLHF TGTGCCAGCAGTTACTCCAAGCAGGCTTCATCCCTCCACTTT
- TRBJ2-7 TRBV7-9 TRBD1 CASSRGRTGGIYEQYF TGTGCCAGCAGCCGAGGGCGGACAGGGGGTATATACGAGCAGTACTTC
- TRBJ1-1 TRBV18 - CASSPRATAGDTEAFF TGTGCCAGCTCACCAAGGGCGACGGCGGGGGACACTGAAGCTTTCTTT
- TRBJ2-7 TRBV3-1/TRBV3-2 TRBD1 CASRRDSYEQYF TGTGCCAGCAGACGGGACAGCTACGAGCAGTACTTC
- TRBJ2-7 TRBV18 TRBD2 CASSPLAGDRQYF TGTGCCAGCTCACCACTAGCGGGAGATCGGCAGTACTTC
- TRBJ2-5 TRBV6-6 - CASTLDFQETQYF TGTGCCAGCACCCTAGACTTTCAAGAGACCCAGTACTTC
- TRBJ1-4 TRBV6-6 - CASSFDSNEKLFF TGTGCCAGCAGTTTCGACAGTAATGAAAAACTGTTTTTT
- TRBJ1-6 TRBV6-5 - CASKMWGQESPLHF TGTGCCAGCAAGATGTGGGGCCAAGAGTCACCCCTCCACTTT
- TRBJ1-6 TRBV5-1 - CASSLGSGGFNNSPLHF TGCGCCAGCAGCTTGGGGTCGGGGGGCTTTAATAATTCACCCCTCCACTTT
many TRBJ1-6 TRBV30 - CAWSLQNNSPLHF TGTGCCTGGAGCCTACAGAATAATTCACCCCTCCACTTT
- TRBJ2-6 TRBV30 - CAWSVRYSYSGANVLTF TGTGCCTGGAGTGTACGGTACAGCTACTCTGGGGCCAACGTCCTGACTTTC
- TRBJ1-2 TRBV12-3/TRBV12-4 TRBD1 CASTLTGDGYTF TGTGCCAGCACTTTGACAGGGGATGGCTACACCTTC
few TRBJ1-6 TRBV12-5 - CASGLDRSPLHF TGTGCTAGTGGTTTGGATCGGTCACCCCTCCACTTT
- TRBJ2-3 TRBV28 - CASSLTGHGISTDTQYF TGTGCCAGCAGTCTCACGGGACACGGAATTAGCACAGATACGCAGTATTTT
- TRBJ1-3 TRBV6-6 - CASSPDSSSGNTIYF TGTGCCAGCAGTCCGGACAGTTCCTCTGGAAACACCATATATTTT
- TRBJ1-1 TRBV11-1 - CASSPRGGSTEAFF TGTGCCAGCAGCCCCAGAGGAGGGTCCACTGAAGCTTTCTTT
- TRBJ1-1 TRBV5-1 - CASSLVANTEAFF TGCGCCAGCAGCTTGGTGGCGAACACTGAAGCTTTCTTT
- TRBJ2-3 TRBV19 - CASSIPGTRSTDTQYF TGTGCCAGTAGTATCCCCGGGACAAGAAGCACAGATACGCAGTATTTT
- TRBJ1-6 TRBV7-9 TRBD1 CASSLAVGQGASPLHF TGTGCCAGCAGCTTAGCGGTAGGACAGGGGGCATCTCCCCTCCACTTT
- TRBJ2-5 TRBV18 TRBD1 CASSPQGAHETQYF TGTGCCAGCTCACCACAGGGGGCGCATGAGACCCAGTACTTC
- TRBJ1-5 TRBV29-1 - CSVSGGNQPQHF TGCAGCGTCAGCGGGGGGAACCAGCCCCAGCATTTT
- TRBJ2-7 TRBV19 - CASSAGTSSYEQYF TGTGCCAGTAGTGCCGGGACATCCTCCTACGAGCAGTACTTC
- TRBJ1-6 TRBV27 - CASTTKGQFGAPLHF TGTGCCAGCACGACAAAAGGACAGTTCGGGGCACCCCTCCACTTT
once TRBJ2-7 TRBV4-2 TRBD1 CASSQRTGAAGYEQYF TGTGCCAGCAGCCAGAGGACAGGGGCAGCGGGCTACGAGCAGTACTTC
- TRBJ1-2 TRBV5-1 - CASSHMSEGTFRDYGYTF TGCGCCAGCAGCCACATGAGCGAGGGGACTTTCAGGGACTATGGCTACACCTTC
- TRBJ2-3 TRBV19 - CASSLIPGTSTDTQYF TGTGCCAGTAGTCTAATCCCCGGGACAAGCACAGATACGCAGTATTTT
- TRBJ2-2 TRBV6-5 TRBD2 CASRTSGRDTGELFF TGTGCCAGCAGGACTAGCGGGAGGGACACCGGGGAGCTGTTTTTT
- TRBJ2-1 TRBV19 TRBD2 CASSLIAGESEQFF TGTGCCAGTAGTCTCATAGCGGGAGAAAGTGAGCAGTTCTTC
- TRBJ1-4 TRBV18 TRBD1 CASSPGQAEKLFF TGTGCCAGCTCTCCCGGACAGGCTGAAAAACTGTTTTTT
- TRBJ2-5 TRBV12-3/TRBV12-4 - CASSLAGRETQYF TGTGCCAGCAGTTTGGCAGGGAGGGAGACCCAGTACTTC
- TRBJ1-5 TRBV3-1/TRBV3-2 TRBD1 CASSQDGTGPQPQHF TGTGCCAGCAGCCAAGATGGGACAGGACCTCAGCCCCAGCATTTT
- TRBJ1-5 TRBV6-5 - CASRRGGNQPQHF TGTGCCAGTAGGAGGGGAGGCAATCAGCCCCAGCATTTT
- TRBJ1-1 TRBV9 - CASGQAVGNTEAFF TGTGCCAGCGGTCAGGCAGTCGGGAACACTGAAGCTTTCTTT
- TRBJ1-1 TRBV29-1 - CSVQGNTEAFF TGCAGCGTGCAGGGGAACACTGAAGCTTTCTTT
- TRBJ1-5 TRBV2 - CASSGERVQPQHF TGTGCCAGCAGTGGGGAGCGGGTGCAGCCCCAGCATTTT
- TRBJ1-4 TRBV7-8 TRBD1 CASSRTGGEKLFF TGTGCCAGCAGCAGAACAGGGGGCGAAAAACTGTTTTTT
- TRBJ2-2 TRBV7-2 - CASSLAPTRNTGELFF TGTGCCAGCAGCTTAGCCCCCACAAGGAACACCGGGGAGCTGTTTTTT
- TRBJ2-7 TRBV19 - CASSIDEQYEQYF TGTGCCAGTAGTATAGATGAACAGTACGAGCAGTACTTC
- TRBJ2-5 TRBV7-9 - CASSSGQPAETQYF TGTGCCAGCAGCTCCGGACAACCCGCGGAGACCCAGTACTTC
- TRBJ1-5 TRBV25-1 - CASSGGIYSNQPQHF TGTGCCAGCAGTGGCGGGATCTATAGCAATCAGCCCCAGCATTTT
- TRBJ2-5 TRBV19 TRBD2 CASTTGLAGEGTQYF TGTGCCAGTACAACGGGACTAGCGGGAGAAGGGACCCAGTACTTC
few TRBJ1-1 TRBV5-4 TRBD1 CASSLGGGGMNTEAFF TGTGCCAGCAGCCTAGGAGGGGGCGGAATGAACACTGAAGCTTTCTTT
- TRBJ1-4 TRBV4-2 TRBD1 CASSQDYGLFRISGQGAEKLFF TGTGCCAGCAGCCAAGATTACGGTCTCTTCCGAATCTCCGGACAGGGGGCGGAAAAACTGTTTTTT
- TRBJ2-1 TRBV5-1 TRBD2 CASSTTSGVGLEQFF TGCGCCAGCAGTACGACTAGCGGGGTTGGTCTGGAGCAGTTCTTC
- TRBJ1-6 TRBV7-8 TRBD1 CASSPRPRDRGSLYNSPLHF TGTGCCAGCAGCCCGAGACCCCGGGACAGGGGTTCCCTTTATAATTCACCCCTCCACTTT
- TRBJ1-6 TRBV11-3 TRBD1 CASSKTGNSPLHF TGTGCCAGCAGCAAGACAGGGAATTCACCCCTCCACTTT
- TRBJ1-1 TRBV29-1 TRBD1 CSVEDQGGTEAFF TGCAGCGTTGAAGATCAGGGGGGCACTGAAGCTTTCTTT
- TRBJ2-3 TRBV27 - CASSRDFAATDTQYF TGTGCCAGCAGCCGGGATTTTGCGGCCACTGATACGCAGTATTTT
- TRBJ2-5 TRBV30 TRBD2 CAWAGLAGITKETQYF TGTGCCTGGGCGGGACTAGCGGGGATTACTAAAGAGACCCAGTACTTC
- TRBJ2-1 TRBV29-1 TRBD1 CSVRLGTGSHEQFF TGCAGCGTCAGACTAGGGACAGGGTCCCATGAGCAGTTCTTC
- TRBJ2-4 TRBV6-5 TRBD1 CASRFRGREGIQYF TGTGCCAGCAGATTCAGGGGGCGCGAGGGCATTCAGTACTTC
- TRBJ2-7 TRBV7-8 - CASSLGSARLTYEQYF TGTGCCAGCAGCTTAGGGTCGGCGCGACTAACCTACGAGCAGTACTTC
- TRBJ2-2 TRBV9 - CASSVDPAGELFF TGTGCCAGCAGCGTAGATCCGGCCGGGGAGCTGTTTTTT